Listed below are T cell receptor beta chains from one sample, sequenced in a study of T-cell reconstitution after alpha-beta-depleted transplantation in children. TCRdb reprocessed the PCR reads via MiXCR and lists one record per CDR3 protein. Seen here are almost 500,000 distinct CDR3 sequences, around 12% observed once, and the top ten hold approximately 5.4%. The sample here was PBMCs from the stem cell graft donor, taken from the stem cell graft. Every receptor here comes from a human donor who donated a stem cell graft to a child with combined immunodeficiency. Both conserved end residues are part of each CDR3. D genes are given only for firm matches. Clone size, where shown, is once, few, many, or a class for clones that have expanded.

J: TRBJ1-6; length: 13; size: few; V: TRBV6-1; D: NA; DNA: TGTGCCAGCAGCCAATCCACCTATTCACCCCTCCACTTT; CDR3: CASSQSTYSPLHF
J: TRBJ2-1; length: 16; size: few; V: TRBV5-5; D: NA; DNA: TGTGCCAGCAGCTTGACCGACAGAAACTTCTACAATGAGCAGTTCTTC; CDR3: CASSLTDRNFYNEQFF
J: TRBJ2-5; length: 15; size: NA; V: TRBV12-3/TRBV12-4; D: NA; DNA: TGTGCCAGCAGTCCCCGGGGGACCGAGGGGGAGACCCAGTACTTC; CDR3: CASSPRGTEGETQYF
J: TRBJ2-5; length: 14; size: few; V: TRBV7-9; D: NA; DNA: TGTGCCAGCAGCCCAGGATTCCTTGAGGAGACCCAGTACTTC; CDR3: CASSPGFLEETQYF
J: TRBJ2-5; length: 16; size: many; V: TRBV10-2; D: TRBD2; DNA: TGCGCCAGCAGTGAGGGGGTCCTAGCGGGGCTAGAGACCCAGTACTTC; CDR3: CASSEGVLAGLETQYF
J: TRBJ2-1; length: 13; size: many; V: TRBV6-2/TRBV6-3; D: NA; DNA: TGTGCCAGCAGCACAGAAAAATACAATGAGCAGTTCTTC; CDR3: CASSTEKYNEQFF
J: TRBJ2-1; length: 14; size: few; V: TRBV11-3; D: TRBD2; DNA: TGTGCCAGCAGTCGTCACAGCGGGAGCAATGAGCAGTTCTTC; CDR3: CASSRHSGSNEQFF
J: TRBJ1-2; length: 14; size: few; V: TRBV2; D: TRBD1; DNA: TGTGCCAGCAAAAGACAGGGTACTCATAGTGGCTACACCTTC; CDR3: CASKRQGTHSGYTF
J: TRBJ1-5; length: 16; size: NA; V: TRBV10-3; D: NA; DNA: TGTGCCATCAGTGTTGGTGGGGTCGTGAGCAATCAGCCCCAGCATTTT; CDR3: CAISVGGVVSNQPQHF
J: TRBJ2-6; length: 17; size: NA; V: TRBV7-3; D: TRBD1; DNA: TGTGCCAGCAGCTCCGGCACAGGGGGCTCTGGGGCCAACGTCCTGACTTTC; CDR3: CASSSGTGGSGANVLTF
J: TRBJ1-2; length: 13; size: many; V: TRBV9; D: NA; DNA: TGTGCCAGCAGCGTAGCAGAGAGATATGGCTACACCTTC; CDR3: CASSVAERYGYTF
J: TRBJ2-7; length: 16; size: NA; V: TRBV10-2; D: TRBD2; DNA: TGCGCCAGCAGTGAGTCGAAGGGACTAGCGGGAGACGAGCAGTACTTC; CDR3: CASSESKGLAGDEQYF
J: TRBJ2-6; length: 15; size: many; V: TRBV15; D: NA; DNA: TGTGCCACCAGCAGAGTCAGCTCTGGGGCCAACGTCCTGACTTTC; CDR3: CATSRVSSGANVLTF
J: TRBJ2-1; length: 17; size: NA; V: TRBV6-4; D: TRBD2; DNA: TGTGCCAGCAGTGAAAGCCTTGTAGCGGGAGGGTGGAATGAGCAGTTCTTC; CDR3: CASSESLVAGGWNEQFF
J: TRBJ2-7; length: 17; size: NA; V: TRBV4-3; D: TRBD2; DNA: TGCGCCAGCAGCCAAGGGACTAGCGGGGGGGCCGCGAACGAGCAGTACTTC; CDR3: CASSQGTSGGAANEQYF
J: TRBJ2-7; length: 13; size: NA; V: TRBV12-3/TRBV12-4; D: NA; DNA: TGTGCCAGCAGGGGGGGTTTAGCCTACGAGCAGTACTTC; CDR3: CASRGGLAYEQYF
J: TRBJ1-2; length: 14; size: NA; V: TRBV12-3/TRBV12-4; D: TRBD1; DNA: TGTGCCAGCAGTGGAACAGGGGGCGCCCCTGGCTACACCTTC; CDR3: CASSGTGGAPGYTF
J: TRBJ2-5; length: 14; size: many; V: TRBV12-3/TRBV12-4; D: NA; DNA: TGTGCCAGCAGCCTAAACAGGAGGTTTGAGACCCAGTACTTC; CDR3: CASSLNRRFETQYF